The 31 T cell receptor beta chains presented below share a single source sample, sequenced in a study of OX40 agonist ivuxolimab in advanced cancers. The repertoire was sequenced with immunoSEQ multiplex PCR; TCRdb's copy has only in-frame clones and lacks some. The sample lists tens of thousands of clones, 65% to 85% occurring once. The specimen was CD4+ or CD8+ T cells sorted from blood, collected in a trial of the OX40 agonist ivuxolimab. Receptors were obtained from an adult with an advanced solid tumor such as melanoma, head and neck, liver or kidney cancer.

The V call is TRBV28, the J call TRBJ2-3, with a tentative D call TRBD2 (6 bases). V was trimmed by 7 bases and J by 0 bases, leaving 11 bases between them. Looked up from germline, CDR1 is MDHEN and CDR2 is SYDVKM. CDR3 size: 14 residues. This CDR3 is CASTLGGSTDTQYF. The CDR3, as DNA: TGTGCCAGCACCCTCGGGGGAAGCACAGATACGCAGTATTTT. The complete variable domain, with remaining parts taken from reference TRBV28 and TRBJ2-3, reads DVKVTQSSRYLVKRTGEKVFLECVQDMDHENMFWYRQDPGLGLRLIYFSYDVKMKEKGDIPEGYSVSREKKERFSLILESASTNQTSMYLCASTLGGSTDTQYFGPGTRLTVL.

This clone has only one observation. The rearrangement joins TRBV7-3 to TRBJ1-1; the D is unclear. The V end was cut by 5 bases, the J end by 0 bases, with 13 bases between. CDR3 length: 15 amino acids. From germline, CDR1 is SGHTA and CDR2 FQGTGA. CDR3: CASSLNSNMNTEAFF. CDR3 nucleotide sequence: TGTGCCAGCAGCCTTAACTCCAACATGAACACTGAAGCTTTCTTT. The complete variable domain, with remaining parts taken from reference TRBV7-3 and TRBJ1-1, reads GAGVSQTPSNKVTEKGKYVELRCDPISGHTALYWYRQSLGQGPEFLIYFQGTGAADDSGLPNDRFFAVRPEGSVSTLKIQRTERGDSAVYLCASSLNSNMNTEAFFGQGTRLTVV.

V usage is TRBV6-6 and J usage is TRBJ2-3; 8 bases align to TRBD2. The germline V gene has CDR1 MNHNY and CDR2 SVGAGI (reference sequence). The length of the CDR3 is 15 residues. J gave up 1 base and V 2 bases, and 2 bases lay outside the gene matches. CDR3 residues: CASSYVTSGTDTQYF. CDR3 bases: TGTGCCAGCAGTTACGTGACTAGCGGCACAGATACGCAGTATTTT.

The chain recombines TRBV11-3 with TRBJ2-5, with 12 bases fitting TRBD2. The ends lost 4 bases at V and 7 bases at J; junction bases unmatched: 10. Germline values: CDR1 SGHNT, CDR2 YENEEA. This CDR3 comprises 16 residues. As DNA, the CDR3 is TGTGCCAGCAGCTCCCGGTCTAGCGGGGGGGCCGGGACCCAGTACTTC. Residues: CASSSRSSGGAGTQYF.

The chain is built from TRBV5-8 and TRBJ2-5, with 10 bases identical to TRBD2. The J call could be wrong; TRBJ2-7 is a better fit for the DNA end. The CDR3 runs 18 residues. The germline V gene encodes CDR1 SGHTS and CDR2 YDEGEE. The CDR3 is CASSLRRLAGDGNYEQYF. CDR3 DNA sequence: TGTGCCAGCAGCTTGAGGCGGCTAGCGGGAGACGGGAACTACGAGCAGTACTTC.

This chain links TRBV7-2 with TRBJ2-1; 11 nucleotides line up with TRBD2. The CDR3 sequence is 16 residues long. V dropped 0 bases and J dropped 10; count of bases not matched to a gene: 8. Germline V gene data show CDR1 as SGHTA and CDR2 as FQGNSA. The chain's CDR3 is CASSLALGSGRGEQFF. In nucleotides, the CDR3 is TGTGCCAGCAGCTTAGCGCTTGGTAGCGGGAGGGGAGAGCAGTTCTTC.

This CDR3 is CASSRSMQDTQYF. The CDR3 nucleotides are TGCGCCAGCAGCCGTAGTATGCAAGATACGCAGTATTTT. The V and J genes are TRBV4-1 and TRBJ2-3; D gene ambiguous. The germline gives CDR1 MGHRA, CDR2 YSYEKL. The CDR3 contains 13 residues. V was clipped by 4 bases and J by 5 bases, with 10 bases between them.

This clone was detected once. This rearrangement joins TRBV7-2 to TRBJ2-1; TRBD2 agrees at 13 bases. The CDR3 runs to 13 residues. The trim removed 5 bases at V and 9 bases at J, leaving 1 base unmatched. From germline, CDR1 is SGHTA and CDR2 FQGNSA. CDR3 coding DNA: TGTGCCAGCAGCGGGACTAGCGGGACTGAGCAGTTCTTC. It translates to CASSGTSGTEQFF. Based on the CDR3 plus reference TRBV7-2 and TRBJ2-1, the full variable domain is GAGVSQSPSNKVTEKGKDVELRCDPISGHTALYWYRQSLGQGLEFLIYFQGNSAPDKSGLPSDRFSAERTGGSVSTLTIQRTQQEDSAVYLCASSGTSGTEQFFGPGTRLTVL.

This chain uses TRBV9 with TRBJ2-3, with D hard to call. Germline CDR1 is SGDLS and CDR2 is YYNGEE. There are 15 residues in the CDR3. The V end lost 4 bases, the J end lost 1 base, and 13 bases lay between the germline ends. The CDR3 coding sequence is TGTGCCAGCAGCCAGAGTGATGGGGGCACAGATACGCAGTATTTT. It specifies CASSQSDGGTDTQYF.

V gene TRBV27 combines with J gene TRBJ2-1; D gene uncertain. CDR1 and CDR2 from the germline V gene are MNHEY and SMNVEV (reference sequence). CDR3 length: 15 residues. V gave up 3 bases and J gave up 2 bases, with 11 bases separating them. As DNA, the CDR3 is TGTGCCAGCAGTTTTAGTGCGAGGACCTACAATGAGCAGTTCTTC. This codes for CASSFSARTYNEQFF.

The V call is TRBV5-1, the J call TRBJ2-7, with TRBD1 matching over 8 bases. The junction had 1 base not matched to a gene; V was cut back by 0 bases and J by 2 bases. CDR3 size: 14 residues. The V gene's germline CDR1 is SGHRS and CDR2 YFSETQ. The CDR3 nucleotides read TGCGCCAGCAGCTTGGGACAGGGGCCCTACGAGCAGTACTTC. It is translated as CASSLGQGPYEQYF.

The chain employs TRBV5-1 and TRBJ1-1; TRBD1 aligns across 8 bases. V lost 4 bases to trimming and J lost 3 bases; unmatched junction nucleotides: 11. This CDR3 contains 16 residues. Germline V gene sequence: CDR1 SGHRS, CDR2 YFSETQ. The CDR3 loop is CASSPPLGQAYTEAFF. DNA for the CDR3: TGCGCCAGCAGCCCGCCTTTGGGACAGGCCTACACTGAAGCTTTCTTT. Combining the CDR3 with reference TRBV5-1 and TRBJ1-1 gives the whole variable domain KAGVTQTPRYLIKTRGQQVTLSCSPISGHRSVSWYQQTPGQGLQFLFEYFSETQRNKGNFPGRFSGRQFSNSRSEMNVSTLELGDSALYLCASSPPLGQAYTEAFFGQGTRLTVV.

This chain joins TRBV7-2 and TRBJ1-1; D gene unclear. CDR3 length: 15 amino acids. Germline assignment: CDR1 SGHTA and CDR2 FQGNSA. Trimming cost V 0 bases and J 0 bases, with 8 bases left between them. The CDR3 DNA follows: TGTGCCAGCAGCTTAGCCGGCAGGATGAACACTGAAGCTTTCTTT. It codes for CASSLAGRMNTEAFF.

This clone was observed a handful of times. The chain carries TRBV23-1 and TRBJ1-5; D gene unclear. TRBV23-1 qualifies as an ORF whose function is uncertain. The CDR3 covers 14 residues. V dropped 0 bases and J dropped 6 bases, with 9 bases sitting between them. CDR3 in DNA: TGCGCCAGCAGTCAATCCTCCCCTAGTCAGCCCCAGCATTTT. It codes for CASSQSSPSQPQHF.

The genes are TRBV5-5 and TRBJ1-1, with D possibly matching TRBD1 (5 bases). The CDR3 has 14 residues. Germline CDR1 SGHKS, CDR2 YYEKEE (reference sequence). Trimming left V 6 bases short and J 4 bases short, with 16 bases between. The CDR3 spells CASNIRGASTEAFF. The CDR3 nucleotides are TGTGCCAGCAATATAAGGGGCGCGAGCACTGAAGCTTTCTTT.

The chain links TRBV19 to TRBJ2-1; TRBD2 aligns across 7 bases. In germline, CDR1 is LNHDA, CDR2 SQIVND (reference sequence). V dropped 4 bases and J dropped 0; count of bases not matched to a gene: 3. The CDR3 runs 15 residues. The CDR3 nucleotides read TGTGCCAGTAGTACTCGCGGGAGCTCCTACAATGAGCAGTTCTTC. Its protein product is CASSTRGSSYNEQFF.

V is TRBV7-2 and J is TRBJ2-7; 12 nucleotides agree with TRBD2. Trimming took 5 bases from V and 2 from J; bases not matched to a gene: 10. CDR3 length: 17 residues. Germline V gene data show CDR1 as SGHTA and CDR2 as FQGNSA. CDR3 in DNA: TGTGCCAGCAGCCCTCCGTTGACTAGCGGGAGAGCCTACGAGCAGTACTTC. Residues: CASSPPLTSGRAYEQYF.

This sequence joins TRBV19 and TRBJ1-1; 9 bases align to TRBD1. This CDR3 comprises 13 residues. Trimming cost V 5 bases and J 8 bases; bases outside gene matches: 6. CDR1 LNHDA and CDR2 SQIVND come from the germline V gene (reference sequence). The CDR3 bases are TGTGCCAGTAGTTCTACCGGGACAGGGGAAGCTTTCTTT. Protein product: CASSSTGTGEAFF.

The V and J genes are TRBV4-2 and TRBJ1-1; D perhaps matches TRBD1 (5 bases). CDR1 is LGHNA and CDR2 is YNFKEQ in the germline V gene. V lost 3 bases and J 4 bases, leaving 15 bases between the germline ends. This CDR3 is 15 amino acids long. Written as DNA, the CDR3 is TGTGCCAGCAGCCACCTCGAAGAGGGGAGCACTGAAGCTTTCTTT. Protein: CASSHLEEGSTEAFF.

This clone was detected only once. J is TRBJ1-2 and V is TRBV18; weak D call: TRBD1 (5 bases). The CDR3 loop spans 13 amino acids. Looked up from germline, CDR1 is KGHSH and CDR2 is LQKENI. V lost 2 bases and J 4 bases, leaving 8 bases between the germline ends. Written as DNA, the CDR3 is TGTGCCAGCTCACCATCCGGGACCTATGGCTACACCTTC. Amino acids: CASSPSGTYGYTF.

The gene calls are TRBV2 and TRBJ1-1, with a weak D call TRBD1 (5 bases). The germline V gene encodes CDR1 SNHLY and CDR2 FYNNEI. The CDR3 is 11 residues long. V was cut by 7 bases and J by 10 bases, with 13 bases left in between. The CDR3 DNA sequence: TGTGCCAGCAACCAGGGTCGGGCAGCTTTCTTT. Translating gives CASNQGRAAFF.

The DNA for the CDR3 is TGCGCCAGCAGCCAAATCCCTGGCAGTAGCAATCAGCCCCAGCATTTT. Translating gives CASSQIPGSSNQPQHF. This chain uses TRBV4-1 with TRBJ1-5; D is undetermined. Germline-derived CDR1 and CDR2 are MGHRA and YSYEKL. The CDR3 sequence is 16 residues long. Trimming stripped 2 bases from V and 0 bases from J, with 11 bases between.

The rearrangement links TRBV5-8 to TRBJ1-5, with TRBD1 matching 7 bases. The ends lost 3 bases at V and 5 bases at J; junction bases unmatched: 2. The CDR3 length is 13 residues. Germline V gives CDR1 SGHTS, CDR2 YDEGEE. The CDR3 coding sequence is TGTGCCAGCAGCTCGGACAGGCATCAGCCCCAGCATTTT. Translating gives CASSSDRHQPQHF.

This clone was found a few times. This chain links TRBV9 with TRBJ2-5; possibly TRBD1 or TRBD2 for D (5 bases each). V lost 4 bases, J lost 1 base, and 8 bases lay in between. Germline V gene sequence: CDR1 SGDLS, CDR2 YYNGEE. This CDR3 has 13 residues. This CDR3 reads CASSYGTQETQYF. The CDR3 nucleotides read TGTGCCAGCAGCTACGGGACCCAAGAGACCCAGTACTTC.

This clone was counted between two and nine times. The genes are TRBV28 and TRBJ1-2; 7 bases are a match to TRBD1. The CDR3 is 13 amino acids. Germline CDR1 MDHEN, CDR2 SYDVKM. The junction had 2 bases not matched to a gene; V was cut back by 5 bases and J by 2 bases. CDR3 region: CASSMGQNYGYTF. DNA of the CDR3: TGTGCCAGCAGTATGGGACAGAACTATGGCTACACCTTC.

The chain joins TRBV11-2 to TRBJ2-1; D might be TRBD2 (5 bases). The CDR3 loop spans 14 amino acids. The ends were cut back, 6 bases at V and 6 bases at J, with 15 bases in the middle. Germline-derived CDR1 and CDR2 are SGHAT and FQNNGV. This CDR3 reads CASSHYGEFNEQFF. CDR3 sequence (DNA): TGTGCCAGCAGTCATTACGGGGAGTTCAATGAGCAGTTCTTC.

Note on this clone: The junction shows a germline mismatch at one end, possibly a read error. V gene TRBV6-6 combines with J gene TRBJ1-6; 9 bases align to TRBD1. The CDR3 totals 14 residues. From germline, CDR1 is MNHNY and CDR2 SVGAGI (reference sequence). CDR3 protein: CASSDSGQGSPLHF. The CDR3, as DNA: TGTGCCAGCAGTGACTCGGGACAGGGTTCACCCCTCCACTTT.

V usage is TRBV18 and J usage is TRBJ1-2; D possibly corresponds to TRBD1 (6 bases). The CDR3 has 18 amino acids. Trimming shortened V by 2 bases and J by 8 bases, and 27 bases separated the two germline ends. Germline V gene lookup returns CDR1 KGHSH and CDR2 LQKENI. CDR3 nucleotides: TGTGCCAGCTCACCAGCAAACTTAGGGGGACAAAAAGACGGGGGCTACACCTTC. Protein sequence: CASSPANLGGQKDGGYTF.

The CDR3 reads CASRTGTHANSPLHF. DNA for the CDR3: TGTGCCAGCAGGACCGGGACACACGCTAATTCACCCCTCCACTTT. The genes are TRBV27 and TRBJ1-6, with D possibly TRBD1 on 6 matching bases. This CDR3 has 15 residues. The V gene's germline CDR1 is MNHEY and CDR2 SMNVEV (reference sequence). Trimming shortened V by 6 bases and J by 6 bases, and 15 bases separated the two germline ends.

The table lists this clone with a few counts. The chain combines TRBV28 with TRBJ2-5, with TRBD2 identical over 13 bases. V was pared by 4 bases and J by 5 bases, with 10 bases of the junction left unmatched. The CDR3 extends over 17 amino acids. Germline assignment: CDR1 MDHEN and CDR2 SYDVKM. The chain's CDR3 is CASSSGLSLAGGETQYF. The CDR3 DNA is TGTGCCAGCAGTTCAGGGTTATCACTAGCGGGAGGGGAGACCCAGTACTTC.

The chain employs TRBV6-5 and TRBJ2-2; no clear D. Germline values: CDR1 MNHEY, CDR2 SVGAGI. This CDR3 comprises 13 residues. Trimming removed 2 bases from V and 5 bases from J, with 6 bases in between. CDR3 loop: CASSYKETGELFF. CDR3 in DNA: TGTGCCAGCAGTTACAAGGAGACCGGGGAGCTGTTTTTT.